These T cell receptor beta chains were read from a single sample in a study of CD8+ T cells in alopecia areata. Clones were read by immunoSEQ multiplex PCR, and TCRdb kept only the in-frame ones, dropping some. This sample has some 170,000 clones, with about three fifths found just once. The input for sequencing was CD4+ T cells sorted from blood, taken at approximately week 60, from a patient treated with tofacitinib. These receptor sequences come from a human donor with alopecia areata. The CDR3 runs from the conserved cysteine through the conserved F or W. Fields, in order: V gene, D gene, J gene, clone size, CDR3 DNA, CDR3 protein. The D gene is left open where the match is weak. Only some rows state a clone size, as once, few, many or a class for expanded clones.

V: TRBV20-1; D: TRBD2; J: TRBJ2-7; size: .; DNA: TGCAGTGCTCACGGCGGGGGCGAGCAGTACTTC; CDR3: CSAHGGGEQYF
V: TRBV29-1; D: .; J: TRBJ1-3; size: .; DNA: TGCAGCGTTCGGAACAGACACTCTGGAAACACCATATATTTT; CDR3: CSVRNRHSGNTIYF
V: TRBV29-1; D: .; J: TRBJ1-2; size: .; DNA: TGCAGCGCCCTGGCAGGCGTGGAATGGGGCTACACCTTC; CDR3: CSALAGVEWGYTF
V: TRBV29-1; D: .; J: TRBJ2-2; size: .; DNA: TGCAGCGTTGAATCTGGGGAGCTGTTTTTT; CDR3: CSVESGELFF
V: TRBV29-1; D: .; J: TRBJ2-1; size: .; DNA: TGCAGCGTTGAAGGACTCACAAAGCAGTTCTTC; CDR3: CSVEGLTKQFF
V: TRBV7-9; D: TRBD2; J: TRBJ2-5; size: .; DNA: TGTGCCAGCAGTACCATGCGGGAGGTCCAAGAGACCCAGTACTTC; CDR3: CASSTMREVQETQYF
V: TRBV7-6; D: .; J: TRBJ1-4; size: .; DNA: TGTGCCAGCAGTTCGCAGGGTAATGAAAAACTGTTTTTT; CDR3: CASSSQGNEKLFF
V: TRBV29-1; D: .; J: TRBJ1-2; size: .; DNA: TGCAGCGTTGAAGATCGAGGGAATTCCTATGGCTACACCTTC; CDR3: CSVEDRGNSYGYTF
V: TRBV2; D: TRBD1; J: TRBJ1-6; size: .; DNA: TGTGCCAATTCCCGGACAGGGGATTCACCCCTCCACTTT; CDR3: CANSRTGDSPLHF
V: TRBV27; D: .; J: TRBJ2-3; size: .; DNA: TGTGCCACAGGGAGGGGGCAAAATACGCAGTATTTT; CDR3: CATGRGQNTQYF
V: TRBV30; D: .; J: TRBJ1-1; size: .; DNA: TGTGCCTGCGACAGACGCAACACTGAAGCTTTCTTT; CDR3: CACDRRNTEAFF
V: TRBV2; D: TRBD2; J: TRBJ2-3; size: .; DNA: TGTGCCACTCGTCCTATAGCGGGGGCCCGCACAGATACGCAGTATTTT; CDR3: CATRPIAGARTDTQYF
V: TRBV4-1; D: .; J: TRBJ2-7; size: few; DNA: TGCGCCAGCAGCCAAGAGACTCTACAGACCTACGAGCAGTACTTC; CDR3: CASSQETLQTYEQYF
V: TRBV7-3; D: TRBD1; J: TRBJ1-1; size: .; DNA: TGTGCCAGCAGCCCCCGCCCCGGACAGGGCACTGAAGCTTTCTTT; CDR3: CASSPRPGQGTEAFF
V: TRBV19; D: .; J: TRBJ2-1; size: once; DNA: TGTGCCAGTAGTCCCGTTCTCTCCTACAATGAGCAGTTCTTC; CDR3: CASSPVLSYNEQFF
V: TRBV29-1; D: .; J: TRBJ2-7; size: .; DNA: TGCAGCGTTTCGACCTACGAGCAGTACTTC; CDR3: CSVSTYEQYF
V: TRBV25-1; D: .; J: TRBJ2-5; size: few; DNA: TGTGCCAGCAGTGGGGGGGGCTTTAAAGAGACCCAGTACTTC; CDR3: CASSGGGFKETQYF
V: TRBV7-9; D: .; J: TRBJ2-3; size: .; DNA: TGTGCCAGCAGCATCTTTCCGGGCTTGACAGATACGCAGTATTTT; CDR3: CASSIFPGLTDTQYF
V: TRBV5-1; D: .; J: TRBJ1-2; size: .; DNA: TGCGCCAGCAGCTTGGATTCAGCCCCAAATGGCTACACCTTC; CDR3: CASSLDSAPNGYTF
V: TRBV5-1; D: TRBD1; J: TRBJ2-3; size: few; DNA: TGCGCCAGCAGCCCGGGACAGAGAAGCACAGATACGCAGTATTTT; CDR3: CASSPGQRSTDTQYF
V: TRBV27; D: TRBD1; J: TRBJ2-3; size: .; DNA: TGTGCCAGCACTGGGACAGGGAGGACAGATACGCAGTATTTT; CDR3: CASTGTGRTDTQYF
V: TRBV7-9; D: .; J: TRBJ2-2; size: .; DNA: TGTGCAGGTGGGGCCGGGGAGCTGTTTTTT; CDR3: CAGGAGELFF
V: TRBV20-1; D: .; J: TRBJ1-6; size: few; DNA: TGCAGTGCAAGAAATAATTCACCCCTCCACTTT; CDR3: CSARNNSPLHF
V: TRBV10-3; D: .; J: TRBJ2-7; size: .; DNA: TGTGCCATTCAATTCGGGGGTACCTACGAGCAGTACTTC; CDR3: CAIQFGGTYEQYF
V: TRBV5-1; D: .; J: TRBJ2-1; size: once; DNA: TGCGCCAGCAGTTTGGACTCTACCTACAATGAGCAGTTCTTC; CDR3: CASSLDSTYNEQFF
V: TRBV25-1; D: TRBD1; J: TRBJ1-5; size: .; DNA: TGTGCCAGGAGAGGACAGGGGAAGGCCCCTGATCAGCCCCAGCATTTT; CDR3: CARRGQGKAPDQPQHF
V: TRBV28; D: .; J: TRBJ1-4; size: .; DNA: TGTGCCAGCAGCCCACCTCGTGGTGCAACTAATGAAAAACTGTTTTTT; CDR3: CASSPPRGATNEKLFF
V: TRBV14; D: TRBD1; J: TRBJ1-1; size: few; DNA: TGTGCCAGCAGCCAAGTTCGGGACAGGACTGAAGCTTTCTTT; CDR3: CASSQVRDRTEAFF
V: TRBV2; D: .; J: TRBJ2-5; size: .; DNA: TGTGCCAGCAGTCCAAAAGAGACCCAGTACTTC; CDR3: CASSPKETQYF
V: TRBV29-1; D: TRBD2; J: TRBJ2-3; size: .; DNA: TGCAGCGTTGAAATCGCGGGGGGCCCTCCAGATACGCAGTATTTT; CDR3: CSVEIAGGPPDTQYF
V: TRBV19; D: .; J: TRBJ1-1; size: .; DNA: TGTGCCAGTAGTAGGAATGATGGGTACACTGAAGCTTTCTTT; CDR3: CASSRNDGYTEAFF
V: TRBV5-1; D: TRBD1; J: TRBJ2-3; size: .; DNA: TGCGCCAGCAGCACGGACAGGGCAGATACGCAGTATTTT; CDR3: CASSTDRADTQYF
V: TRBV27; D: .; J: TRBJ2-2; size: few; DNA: TGTGCCAGCAGTCGTAAGGGGACCCTCACCGGGGAGCTGTTTTTT; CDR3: CASSRKGTLTGELFF
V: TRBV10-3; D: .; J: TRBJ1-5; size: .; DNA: TGTGCCATCAGTGAGTCGCTCCTTTCGAGTCAGCCCCAGCATTTT; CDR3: CAISESLLSSQPQHF
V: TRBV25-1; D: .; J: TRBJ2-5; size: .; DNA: TGTGCCAGCAGTCCTCTAGGGGGTATGGAGACCCAGTACTTC; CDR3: CASSPLGGMETQYF
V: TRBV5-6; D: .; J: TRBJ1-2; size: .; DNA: TGTGCCAGCAGCTTGGAGCTGGTGGGGAACTATGGCTACACCTTC; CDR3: CASSLELVGNYGYTF
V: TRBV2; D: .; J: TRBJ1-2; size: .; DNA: TGTGCCAGCAGTAAAACCTCCGGGACTAACTATGGCTACACCTTC; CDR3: CASSKTSGTNYGYTF
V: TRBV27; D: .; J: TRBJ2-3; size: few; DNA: TGTGCCAGCAGTTTACAGGGGCGGATCACAGATACGCAGTATTTT; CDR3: CASSLQGRITDTQYF
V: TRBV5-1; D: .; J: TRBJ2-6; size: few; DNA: TGCGCCAGCAGCTTGGCCGTCGGGGATTCTGGGGCCAACGTCCTGACTTTC; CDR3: CASSLAVGDSGANVLTF
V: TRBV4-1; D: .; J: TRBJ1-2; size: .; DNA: TGCGCCAGCAGCCAAGATCGGCTAGTTAACTATGGCTACACCTTC; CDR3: CASSQDRLVNYGYTF
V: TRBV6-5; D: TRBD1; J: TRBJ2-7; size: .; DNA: TGTGCCAGCAGTTACAGTCGGGACAGGGGACGGGAGCAGTACTTC; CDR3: CASSYSRDRGREQYF
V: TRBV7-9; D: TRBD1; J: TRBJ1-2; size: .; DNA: TGTGCCAGCAGCGCCCGGACAGGGTACGGCTATGGCTACACCTTC; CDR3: CASSARTGYGYGYTF
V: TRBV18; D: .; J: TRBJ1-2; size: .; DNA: TGTGCCAGCTCACGAGTTGGTGGAGGGACGGCTGGCTACACCTTC; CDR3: CASSRVGGGTAGYTF
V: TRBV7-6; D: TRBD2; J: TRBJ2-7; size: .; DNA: TGTGCCAGCAGCTTAGGTTTTGCGGGGGGCCGCGAGCAGTACTTC; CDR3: CASSLGFAGGREQYF
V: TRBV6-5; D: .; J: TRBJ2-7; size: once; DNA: TGTGCCAGCATGGGCAGTTCTGGCGAGCAGTACTTC; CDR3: CASMGSSGEQYF
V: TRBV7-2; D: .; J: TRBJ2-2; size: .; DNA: TGTGCCAGCAGCTTGGGGGCCATGGCCGGGGAGCTGTTTTTT; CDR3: CASSLGAMAGELFF
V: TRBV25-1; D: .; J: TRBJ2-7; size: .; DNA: TGTGCCACCACTGGGGCAGGGGCGGCTACCTACGAGCAGTACTTC; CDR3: CATTGAGAATYEQYF
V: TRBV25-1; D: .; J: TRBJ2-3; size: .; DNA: TGTGCCAGCAGTGAATACGAGGGGCTGGACACAGATACGCAGTATTTT; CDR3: CASSEYEGLDTDTQYF
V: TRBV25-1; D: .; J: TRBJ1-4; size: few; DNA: TGTGCCAGCAGGGTCAGGTTTAAGTTAGGCGAAAAACTGTTTTTT; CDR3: CASRVRFKLGEKLFF
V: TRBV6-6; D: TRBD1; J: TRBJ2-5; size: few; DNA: TGTGCCAGCAGTTACGGGGACAGGGATCGTGAGACCCAGTACTTC; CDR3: CASSYGDRDRETQYF